The 14 T cell receptor beta chains listed next were all sequenced from one sample in a study of cytotoxic CD8 clonotypes in ibrutinib-treated CLL. Profiling relied on immunoSEQ multiplex PCR, and the TCRdb table lists in-frame clones only, not all of them. The repertoire includes about 130,000 clones, 79% of them detected once, and around 13% sits in the top ten. Sequenced material: PBMCs, taken after 12 months of ibrutinib treatment. The receptors stem from a human donor with chronic lymphocytic leukemia.

V gene TRBV11-2 combines with J gene TRBJ1-1; D is possibly TRBD1 (6 bases). Trimming cost V 8 bases and J 5 bases, with 15 bases left between them. The CDR3 consists of 13 residues. Germline assignment: CDR1 SGHAT and CDR2 FQNNGV. CDR3 sequence reads: CASRGPTGTEAFF. The DNA for the CDR3 is TGTGCCAGCCGTGGGCCCACAGGGACTGAAGCTTTCTTT.

The V and J genes are TRBV21-1 and TRBJ2-7; TRBD2 is the table's D call, not checked against the DNA. TRBV21-1 has pseudogene status. The CDR3 is made up of 14 amino acids. The CDR3 bases are TGTGCCAGCAGCAAAGCTAGCGGGACTTACGAGCAGTACTTC. It is translated as CASSKASGTYEQYF.

V gene TRBV7-9 combines with J gene TRBJ2-7; D perhaps matches TRBD1 (6 bases). V gave up 0 bases and J gave up 2 bases, with 11 bases separating them. The CDR3 contains 15 residues. Germline V gene data show CDR1 as SEHNR and CDR2 as FQNEAQ (reference sequence). This chain's CDR3 is CASSLAQGFPYEQYF. The DNA for the CDR3 is TGTGCCAGCAGCTTAGCGCAGGGGTTCCCCTACGAGCAGTACTTC.

The chain carries TRBV18 and TRBJ2-5, with D possibly TRBD2 on 6 matching bases. CDR3 size: 15 residues. V lost 2 bases to trimming and J lost 3 bases, with 13 bases between them. Per the germline V gene, CDR1 is KGHSH and CDR2 is LQKENI. CDR3 sequence (DNA): TGTGCCAGCTCACCAACGGGGGACCGAAAAGAGACCCAGTACTTC. This codes for CASSPTGDRKETQYF.

The V and J genes are TRBV6-6 and TRBJ1-5; D gene ambiguous. Germline-derived CDR1 and CDR2 are MNHNY and SVGAGI (reference sequence). CDR3 length: 11 residues. V dropped 6 bases and J dropped 9 bases, with 9 bases sitting between them. The CDR3 bases are TGTGCCAGCAGCCCCCCAGGGCCCCAGCATTTT. As protein: CASSPPGPQHF.

The V gene is TRBV18, the J gene TRBJ2-3; 13 nucleotides line up with TRBD2. The CDR3 has 16 amino acids. V lost 5 bases to trimming and J lost 6 bases; unmatched junction nucleotides: 8. Germline CDR1 and CDR2: KGHSH and LQKENI. The CDR3 spells CASSGTSGTSRDTQYF. CDR3 in DNA: TGTGCCAGCTCAGGGACTAGCGGGACCTCCCGGGATACGCAGTATTTT.

The chain couples TRBV6-4 to TRBJ1-2, with D unresolved. The CDR3 covers 14 residues. Trimming stripped 3 bases from V and 2 bases from J, with 10 bases between. The germline CDR1 and CDR2 sequences are MRHNA and SNTAGT. The CDR3 region has the DNA TGTGCCAGCAGTGAGGTCAGACGAAACTATGGCTACACCTTC. This sequence encodes CASSEVRRNYGYTF.

The V call is TRBV4-3, the J call TRBJ2-7; the match to TRBD2 covers 11 bases. With 4 bases clipped from V and 5 bases from J, the junction kept 10 bases outside the gene matches. This CDR3 is built from 16 residues. Germline V gene lookup returns CDR1 LGHNA and CDR2 YSLEER. CDR3 coding DNA: TGCGCCAGCAGCCCCCAGGTAGCGGGAGGGTCCAACGAGCAGTACTTC. Translation: CASSPQVAGGSNEQYF.

The rearrangement links TRBV6-5 to TRBJ1-1; unclear D gene. The V and J ends lost 0 bases and 3 bases respectively, with 5 bases between them. This CDR3 is built from 13 residues. CDR1 and CDR2 from the germline V gene are MNHEY and SVGAGI. The CDR3 protein is CASSYSADTEAFF. In DNA, the CDR3 is TGTGCCAGCAGTTACTCGGCGGACACTGAAGCTTTCTTT.

This CDR3 reads CASSRDAYTEAFF. Written as DNA, the CDR3 is TGTGCCAGCAGCCGGGACGCATACACTGAAGCTTTCTTT. J is TRBJ1-1 and V is TRBV5-4; a weak D match, TRBD1 (5 bases). The CDR3 is 13 residues long. CDR1 and CDR2 from the germline V gene are SGHNT and YYREEE (reference sequence). V gave up 4 bases and J gave up 3 bases, with 10 bases separating them.

The chain has TRBV6-1 and TRBJ1-1, with a tentative D call TRBD1 (5 bases). The CDR3 spans 13 residues. The germline V gene has CDR1 MNHNS and CDR2 SASEGT. V lost 6 bases and J 4 bases, leaving 12 bases between the germline ends. The CDR3 nucleotides read TGTGCCAGCAGAAACCAAGGGGTCACTGAAGCTTTCTTT. The encoded protein is CASRNQGVTEAFF.

The chain has TRBV6-5 and TRBJ1-5; the match to TRBD1 covers 7 bases. V trimming: 2 bases; J trimming: 7 bases; junction bases outside the gene matches: 11. The CDR3 is 16 residues long. CDR1 and CDR2 (germline): MNHEY, SVGAGI. Written as DNA, the CDR3 is TGTGCCAGCAGTTACGCGAACAGGGGCCCTGGACAGCCCCAGCATTTT. It specifies CASSYANRGPGQPQHF.

The chain recombines TRBV13 with TRBJ2-1; D is unresolved. Germline-derived CDR1 and CDR2 are PRHDT and FYEKMQ (reference sequence). V lost 7 bases to trimming and J lost 5 bases, with 6 bases between them. The CDR3 totals 11 residues. CDR3 loop: CASNWNNEQFF. The CDR3 nucleotides are TGTGCCAGCAATTGGAACAATGAGCAGTTCTTC.

The CDR3 sequence: CAISEVSSEQYF. In DNA form, the CDR3 reads TGTGCCATCAGTGAGGTATCATCCGAGCAGTACTTC. The gene calls are TRBV10-3 and TRBJ2-7; D unresolved. V was clipped by 2 bases and J by 6 bases, with 8 bases between them. The length of the CDR3 is 12 residues. CDR1 is ENHRY, CDR2 SYGVKD, per germline.